This is a list of T cell receptor beta chains from one sample in a study of OX40 agonist ivuxolimab in advanced cancers. Assay used: immunoSEQ multiplex PCR; TCRdb lists only in-frame clones, some missing. The sample has 100,000 or so clones, more than 85% seen once. The source was CD4+ or CD8+ T cells sorted from blood, collected in a trial of the OX40 agonist ivuxolimab. The receptor source for this set is an adult with an advanced solid tumor such as melanoma, head and neck, liver or kidney cancer. The CDR3 runs from the conserved cysteine through the conserved F or W. D genes are given only for firm matches. Clone size is stated in some rows and not others, as once, few, many or a class when expanded.

d_gene	v_gene	abundance	j_gene	CDR3aa	CDR3nt
.	TRBV6-6	.	TRBJ1-3	CASAQGTAGNTIYF	TGTGCCAGTGCCCAAGGGACGGCTGGAAACACCATATATTTT
.	TRBV6-6	.	TRBJ2-4	CARPRGSGIQYF	TGTGCCCGCCCACGTGGTTCCGGCATTCAGTACTTC
.	TRBV5-8	.	TRBJ2-3	CASAPWIRAADTQYF	TGTGCCAGCGCCCCTTGGATCCGGGCGGCAGATACGCAGTATTTT
TRBD2	TRBV5-8	.	TRBJ2-3	CASSLDASGASTDTQYF	TGTGCCAGCAGCTTGGATGCTAGCGGGGCGTCCACAGATACGCAGTATTTT
.	TRBV19	.	TRBJ1-2	CAIGPRESYYGYTF	TGTGCCATTGGACCCAGGGAGTCCTACTATGGCTACACCTTC
.	TRBV9	.	TRBJ1-1	CASSVGPRNTEAFF	TGTGCCAGCAGCGTAGGGCCTCGGAACACTGAAGCTTTCTTT
TRBD2	TRBV7-6	.	TRBJ2-1	CASSLRGGTSGNHVSSYNEQFF	TGTGCCAGCAGCTTAAGGGGGGGAACTAGCGGAAATCATGTAAGCTCCTACAATGAGCAGTTCTTC
.	TRBV6-5	.	TRBJ1-4	CASSYSGEMTNEKLFF	TGTGCCAGCAGTTACTCAGGGGAGATGACTAATGAAAAACTGTTTTTT
.	TRBV11-3	.	TRBJ1-1	CASSSPGETEAFF	TGTGCCAGCAGTTCGCCAGGTGAAACTGAAGCTTTCTTT
TRBD1	TRBV4-3	.	TRBJ1-4	CASSLGQASNEKLFF	TGCGCCAGCAGCCTAGGACAGGCGAGTAATGAAAAACTGTTTTTT
.	TRBV27	.	TRBJ2-4	CASGFQAARWIQYF	TGTGCCAGCGGCTTCCAGGCAGCCCGGTGGATTCAGTACTTC
.	TRBV29-1	.	TRBJ2-3	CSVVGPSTDTQYF	TGCAGCGTTGTAGGTCCCTCCACAGATACGCAGTATTTT
TRBD1	TRBV6-1	few	TRBJ1-1	CASSPWDRGTEAFF	TGTGCCAGCAGTCCATGGGACAGGGGAACTGAAGCTTTCTTT
.	TRBV10-3	.	TRBJ2-4	CAISNARDARYF	TGTGCCATCAGTAACGCCCGGGACGCGAGGTACTTC
.	TRBV28	.	TRBJ1-1	CASSSTVNTEAFF	TGTGCCAGCAGTTCGACAGTGAACACTGAAGCTTTCTTT
.	TRBV16	few	TRBJ2-2	CASSRPPGRDTGELFF	TGTGCCAGCAGCAGACCCCCGGGGAGAGACACCGGGGAGCTGTTTTTT
.	TRBV7-2	.	TRBJ2-2	CASSLNTNTGELFF	TGTGCCAGCAGCTTAAACACGAACACCGGGGAGCTGTTTTTT
.	TRBV7-9	.	TRBJ2-3	CASSLVGQGTSRSTDTQYF	TGTGCCAGCAGCTTAGTGGGGCAGGGAACGTCCCGATCCACAGATACGCAGTATTTT
TRBD2	TRBV27	.	TRBJ2-7	CASSQSGTSGWSSYEQYF	TGTGCCAGCAGTCAATCCGGGACTAGCGGGTGGAGCTCCTACGAGCAGTACTTC
TRBD1	TRBV7-3	.	TRBJ2-3	CASSSSLRGPGDTQYF	TGTGCCAGCAGCTCCTCATTAAGGGGGCCGGGAGATACGCAGTATTTT
.	TRBV2	.	TRBJ1-5	CASSTSRGREPQHF	TGTGCCAGCAGTACCTCCCGGGGCCGCGAGCCCCAGCATTTT
.	TRBV6-1	once	TRBJ2-7	CASSGTGFYSYEQYF	TGTGCCAGCAGTGGAACAGGGTTCTACTCCTACGAGCAGTACTTC
.	TRBV19	few	TRBJ1-2	CASSILGRHYGYTF	TGTGCCAGTAGTATTCTCGGCAGGCACTATGGCTACACCTTC
.	TRBV30	once	TRBJ2-1	CAWRVRGWARNEQFF	TGTGCCTGGAGAGTCCGCGGGTGGGCCAGGAATGAGCAGTTCTTC
TRBD1	TRBV7-9	.	TRBJ1-4	CASSLATLGTASEKLFF	TGTGCCAGCAGCTTAGCGACGCTGGGGACAGCATCGGAAAAACTGTTTTTT
TRBD2	TRBV5-1	.	TRBJ2-1	CASSLAGGGSYNEQFF	TGCGCCAGCAGCTTGGCCGGGGGAGGGTCCTACAATGAGCAGTTCTTC
.	TRBV30	.	TRBJ1-5	CAWSRGGDQPQHF	TGTGCCTGGAGCAGGGGAGGCGATCAGCCCCAGCATTTT
.	TRBV2	.	TRBJ1-3	CASSEAPVYSGNTIYF	TGTGCCAGCAGTGAAGCTCCGGTGTACTCTGGAAACACCATATATTTT
.	TRBV28	.	TRBJ2-7	CASCTGSSYEQYF	TGTGCCAGTTGTACAGGGAGCTCCTACGAGCAGTACTTC
.	TRBV5-6	.	TRBJ1-1	CASSLATLDEAFF	TGTGCCAGCAGCTTGGCGACGTTAGATGAAGCTTTCTTT
.	TRBV4-2	.	TRBJ1-1	CASSSGVANTEAFF	TGTGCCAGCAGCTCAGGGGTTGCGAACACTGAAGCTTTCTTT
.	TRBV6-6	.	TRBJ1-5	CASIRGSNQPQHF	TGTGCCAGCATCCGAGGGAGCAATCAGCCCCAGCATTTT
.	TRBV7-9	.	TRBJ1-1	CASSLRQGRAEAFF	TGTGCCAGCAGCTTAAGGCAGGGAAGGGCTGAAGCTTTCTTT
.	TRBV2	.	TRBJ2-2	CASRRAVNTGELFF	TGTGCCAGCAGACGAGCGGTGAACACCGGGGAGCTGTTTTTT
.	TRBV5-1	.	TRBJ2-5	CASSLVPLQETQYF	TGCGCCAGCAGCTTGGTCCCATTACAAGAGACCCAGTACTTC
TRBD2	TRBV27	.	TRBJ2-1	CASSLSTSWLSYNEQFF	TGTGCCAGCAGTTTATCGACTAGCTGGCTCTCCTACAATGAGCAGTTCTTC
.	TRBV5-5	.	TRBJ2-3	CASVRTASTDTQYF	TGTGCCAGCGTCCGGACAGCGAGCACAGATACGCAGTATTTT
.	TRBV5-6	.	TRBJ2-3	CASTQGWRGITNTQYF	TGTGCCAGCACCCAAGGGTGGCGGGGAATTACTAATACGCAGTATTTT
TRBD1	TRBV19	.	TRBJ1-1	CASSIGGTGGIAEAFF	TGTGCCAGTAGTATTGGCGGGACAGGGGGCATTGCTGAAGCTTTCTTT
.	TRBV7-2	.	TRBJ2-2	CASSPLQAVNTGELFF	TGTGCCAGCAGCCCTTTGCAGGCCGTGAACACCGGGGAGCTGTTTTTT
.	TRBV6-5	.	TRBJ1-2	CASSSGPYGYTF	TGTGCCAGCAGTTCTGGCCCGTATGGCTACACCTTC
.	TRBV30	.	TRBJ2-3	CALAYGGLSGDTQYF	TGTGCCCTGGCCTATGGGGGGCTCTCGGGAGATACGCAGTATTTT
.	TRBV7-2	.	TRBJ1-2	CASSRSPSTVNYGYTF	TGTGCCAGCAGCCGTAGTCCGTCGACAGTTAACTATGGCTACACCTTC
.	TRBV18	.	TRBJ1-4	CASSPVATNEKLFF	TGTGCCAGCTCCCCAGTCGCAACTAATGAAAAACTGTTTTTT
TRBD1	TRBV6-5	.	TRBJ1-3	CASSRQGDSGNTIYF	TGTGCCAGCAGTCGACAGGGCGACTCTGGAAACACCATATATTTT
.	TRBV6-6	.	TRBJ2-1	CATLSVQFF	TGTGCCACCCTAAGTGTGCAGTTCTTC
TRBD1	TRBV6-1	.	TRBJ1-2	CASSHHRGGYTF	TGTGCCAGCAGTCATCACAGGGGAGGCTACACCTTC